This TCR beta chain was profiled in a study of T cell repertoires in cytomegalovirus infection. Study outcomes and limitations: Cumulated frequencies of public TCR beta families served to identify carriers of CMV plus the relevant HLA.

TCRdb reprocessed the reads via MiXCR and lists one record per CDR3 protein. The data show 510,000 or so distinct CDR3 sequences, 26% seen once. In the case of this clonotype: Its antigen is unidentified.

Trimming cost V 2 bases and J 2 bases, with 9 bases left between them. This CDR3 contains 13 residues. Germline V lookup: CDR1 GTSNPN, CDR2 SVGIG (reference sequence). The clonotype was recovered from a human donor in good health (CMV status not recorded). Some clones in this sample may be carry-over from other donors' samples. The V gene is TRBV30, the J gene TRBJ1-1; D uncertain. What was sequenced was PBMCs. CDR3 sequence: CAWSFSINTEAFF. The CDR3 nucleotides read TGTGCCTGGAGTTTTTCCATTAACACTGAAGCTTTCTTT. Full variable domain (missing parts from reference TRBV30 and TRBJ1-1): SQTIHQWPATLVQPVGSPLSLECTVEGTSNPNLYWYRQAAGRGLQLLFYSVGIGQISSEVPQNLSASRPQDRQFILSSKKLLLSDSGFYLCAWSFSINTEAFFGQGTRLTVV.